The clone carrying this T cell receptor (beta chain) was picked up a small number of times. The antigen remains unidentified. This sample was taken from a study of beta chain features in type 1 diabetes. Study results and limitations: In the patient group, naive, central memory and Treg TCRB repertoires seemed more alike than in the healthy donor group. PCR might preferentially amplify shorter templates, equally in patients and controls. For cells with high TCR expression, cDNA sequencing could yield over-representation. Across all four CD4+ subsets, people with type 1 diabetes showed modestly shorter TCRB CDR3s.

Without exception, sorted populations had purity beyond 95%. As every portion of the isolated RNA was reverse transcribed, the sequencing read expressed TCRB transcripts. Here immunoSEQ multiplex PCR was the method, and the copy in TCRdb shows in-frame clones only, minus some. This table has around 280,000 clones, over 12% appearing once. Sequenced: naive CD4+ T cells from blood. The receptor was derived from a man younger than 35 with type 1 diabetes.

As DNA, the CDR3 is TGTGCCAGCAGCCAACGGTGGGGGGTGACCCAGTACTTC. This encodes CASSQRWGVTQYF. The chain is built from TRBV14 and TRBJ2-5, with D possibly matching TRBD2 (6 bases). V was clipped by 2 bases and J by 7 bases, with 11 bases between them. CDR1 SGHDN and CDR2 FVKESK come from the germline V gene. The CDR3 spans 13 residues.